The 27 T cell receptor beta chains below all came from one sample that was sequenced in a study of blood T cells in healthy people across ages. With a J-beta primer mix and a sample-barcoded 5' primer, a second PCR ran roughly 7 to 11 cycles. One entry per CDR3 protein results from TCRdb running MiXCR on the 5' RACE reads. The table lists about 1,500,000 distinct CDR3 sequences, 28% of them singletons. Sequences were obtained from blood. These receptors came from a woman younger than 45 in good health.

The V gene is TRBV7-9, the J gene TRBJ2-3; D might be TRBD2 (6 bases). The ends were cut back, 1 base at V and 1 base at J, with 15 bases in the middle. The CDR3 is 17 residues long. Germline loops: CDR1 SEHNR, CDR2 FQNEAQ (reference sequence). The CDR3 spells CASSLEQVGTRTDTQYF. The CDR3 DNA is TGTGCCAGCAGCTTAGAACAAGTGGGGACTCGCACAGATACGCAGTATTTT.

This sequence joins TRBV20-1 and TRBJ1-2; possibly TRBD1 for D (5 bases). The CDR3 is 11 amino acids. Germline values: CDR1 DFQATT, CDR2 SNEGSKA (reference sequence). With 5 bases removed from V and 8 bases from J, the gap between germline ends came to 12 bases. The CDR3 here is CSAFRQNGYTF. The CDR3 bases are TGCAGTGCTTTCCGACAGAACGGCTACACCTTC.

V is TRBV7-3 and J is TRBJ2-1; either TRBD1 or TRBD2 may supply D (6 bases each). From germline, CDR1 is SGHTA and CDR2 FQGTGA. With 1 base removed from V and 3 bases from J, the gap between germline ends came to 13 bases. The CDR3 sequence is 16 residues long. CDR3 in DNA: TGTGCCAGCAGCTTAATTTCGGGGGCCAACTACAATGAGCAGTTCTTC. This sequence encodes CASSLISGANYNEQFF.

The rearrangement uses TRBV3-1 and TRBJ2-5, with D tentatively TRBD1 (6 bases). The CDR3 loop spans 16 amino acids. CDR1 LGHDT and CDR2 YNNKEL come from the germline V gene (reference sequence). V was trimmed by 1 base and J by 11 bases, leaving 23 bases between them. DNA for the CDR3: TGTGCCAGCAGCCAAGGTCAGGGGTCGGGAAACAATGAGCAGTACTTC. Translated: CASSQGQGSGNNEQYF.

The table lists this clonotype with a few counts. The chain couples TRBV6-6 to TRBJ2-1; 8 nucleotides align to TRBD1. This CDR3 is built from 15 residues. V was pared by 5 bases and J by 6 bases, with 9 bases of the junction left unmatched. Germline V lookup: CDR1 MNHNY, CDR2 SVGAGI (reference sequence). CDR3 coding DNA: TGTGCCAGCAGTCCGGACAGGGCGATTCCCAATGAGCAGTTCTTC. Translated: CASSPDRAIPNEQFF.

V and J are TRBV19 and TRBJ2-7; possibly TRBD1 for D (5 bases). Germline V gene sequence: CDR1 LNHDA, CDR2 SQIVND (reference sequence). The ends were cut back, 5 bases at V and 2 bases at J, with 10 bases in the middle. The CDR3 runs 13 residues. The CDR3 DNA reads as TGTGCCAGTAGTGGGGCGGAAACCTACGAGCAGTACTTC. Its protein product is CASSGAETYEQYF.

The chain joins TRBV4-2 to TRBJ2-1; 7 positions match TRBD1. Germline V gene data show CDR1 as LGHNA and CDR2 as YNFKEQ. The CDR3 spans 15 residues. V lost 1 base and J lost 14; bases outside the gene matches: 14. In DNA, the CDR3 is TGTGCCAGCAGCCAAGTGGACACCCGCAGGGGGAGAAAGTTCTTC. The encoded protein is CASSQVDTRRGRKFF.

The chain has TRBV5-1 and TRBJ2-7; 7 nucleotides align to TRBD2. V lost 0 bases and J lost 5; bases outside the gene matches: 11. This CDR3 spans 16 amino acids. CDR1 is SGHRS, CDR2 YFSETQ, per germline. CDR3 nucleotides: TGCGCCAGCAGCTTGGGGGGAGGAGCCGGGAGGAACGAGCAGTACTTC. Its translation: CASSLGGGAGRNEQYF.

Of note for this clonotype: A read error may explain this, as a much larger clone is one base away. The chain couples TRBV29-1 to TRBJ2-1; possible D gene TRBD1, 6 bases. CDR3 length equals 11 residues. Germline lookup yields CDR1 SQVTM and CDR2 ANQGSEA. CDR3 sequence: CSVGPSGAQLF. CDR3 nucleotides: TGCAGCGTTGGCCCCTCAGGGGCCCAGCTCTTC.

This clonotype was seen many times. The V and J genes are TRBV20-1 and TRBJ2-1; 12 bases fit TRBD2. After removal of 0 bases from V and 4 bases from J, the junction contained 10 bases not matched to a gene. The germline V gene encodes CDR1 DFQATT and CDR2 SNEGSKA (reference sequence). The CDR3 is made up of 18 amino acids. The DNA of the CDR3 is TGCAGTGCTAGAGATTTGGACTCTAGCGGGAGGGCATACAATGAGCAGTTCTTC. Protein: CSARDLDSSGRAYNEQFF.

The rearrangement joins TRBV5-1 to TRBJ2-1; 10 positions agree with TRBD2. The CDR3 consists of 15 residues. Germline loops: CDR1 SGHRS, CDR2 YFSETQ. After removal of 6 bases from V and 5 bases from J, the junction contained 8 bases not matched to a gene. This chain's CDR3 is CASTRTSGMDNEQFF. CDR3 DNA sequence: TGCGCCAGCACCAGGACTAGCGGAATGGACAATGAGCAGTTCTTC.

The sample holds a few counts of this clonotype. This chain joins TRBV10-3 and TRBJ2-3, with TRBD1 identical over 10 bases. Trimming took 5 bases from V and 2 from J; bases not matched to a gene: 4. CDR1 is ENHRY and CDR2 is SYGVKD in the germline V gene. The CDR3 is 15 amino acids. CDR3 sequence (DNA): TGTGCCATCAGTTTTGACAGGGGGCTCACAGATACGCAGTATTTT. Translating gives CAISFDRGLTDTQYF.

This chain joins TRBV12-3 or TRBV12-4 and TRBJ2-4; D tentatively reads TRBD1 or TRBD2 (5 bases each). The ends were cut back, 5 bases at V and 10 bases at J, with 15 bases in the middle. This CDR3 comprises 13 residues. In DNA, the CDR3 is TGTGCCAGCAGTCCCGGGACCCCCGGTATTCAGTACTTC. This translates into CASSPGTPGIQYF.

This clonotype was counted a few times. The genes are TRBV12-3 or TRBV12-4 and TRBJ2-7; 11 positions agree with TRBD1. Trimming cost V 6 bases and J 5 bases; bases outside gene matches: 9. The CDR3 runs to 15 residues. The CDR3 DNA reads TGTGCCAGCAGCTTTCGGACAGGGGGCGTCCACGAGCAGTACTTC. It translates to CASSFRTGGVHEQYF.

This clonotype was picked up one time. This clone may be a read error of a much larger clone one base away. The chain joins TRBV3-1 to TRBJ1-1, with D possibly being TRBD1 (6 bases). Germline values: CDR1 LGHDT, CDR2 YNNKEL (reference sequence). The length of the CDR3 is 15 residues. With 3 bases removed from V and 0 bases from J, the gap between germline ends came to 11 bases. CDR3 amino acids: CASSHQGTMNTEAFF. The DNA of the CDR3 is TGTGCCAGCAGCCACCAAGGGACAATGAACACTGAAGCTTTCTTT.

This clonotype was picked up many times. The CDR3 loop is CSARDLAGETQYF. CDR3 nucleotides: TGCAGTGCTAGAGACTTAGCAGGAGAGACCCAGTACTTC. This chain links TRBV20-1 with TRBJ2-5; D unclear. Germline V gene sequence: CDR1 DFQATT, CDR2 SNEGSKA (reference sequence). V lost 0 bases, J lost 4 bases, and 9 bases lay in between. This CDR3 is 13 amino acids long.

The chain couples TRBV6-1 to TRBJ1-4, with D unresolved. Germline V gene lookup returns CDR1 MNHNS and CDR2 SASEGT. The CDR3 runs to 14 residues. The V end was cut by 7 bases, the J end by 7 bases, with 16 bases between. In DNA form, the CDR3 reads TGTGCCAGCAAATTCGGAGGAGAGGGTGAAAAACTGTTTTTT. It translates to CASKFGGEGEKLFF.

This sequence joins TRBV7-2 and TRBJ2-4; 7 positions agree with TRBD2. This CDR3 contains 15 residues. Trimming cost V 2 bases and J 3 bases; bases outside gene matches: 4. Looked up from germline, CDR1 is SGHTA and CDR2 is FQGNSA. This chain's CDR3 is CASSLSGTNKNIQYF. CDR3 in DNA: TGTGCCAGCAGCTTAAGCGGGACTAACAAAAACATTCAGTACTTC.

The chain employs TRBV14 and TRBJ1-2; TRBD1 might be the D (5 bases). The CDR3 spans 13 residues. From germline, CDR1 is SGHDN and CDR2 FVKESK. V lost 0 bases and J 6 bases, leaving 8 bases between the germline ends. Here the CDR3 reads CASSQELGDGYTF. The CDR3 DNA reads as TGTGCCAGCAGCCAAGAACTGGGGGATGGCTACACCTTC.

Points on this clonotype: Given a much more abundant clone one base away, this may be a read error. The chain uses TRBV20-1 and TRBJ2-1; 10 positions match TRBD1. The J call may be wrong; the DNA end is better matched by TRBJ2-7. There are 18 residues in the CDR3. Germline V CDR1 and CDR2: DFQATT, SNEGSKA (reference sequence). The CDR3 loop is CSATSGHVGTGANNEQYF. Here the CDR3 DNA reads TGCAGTGCTACTTCAGGACACGTGGGGACAGGGGCCAACAATGAGCAGTACTTC.

The chain employs TRBV5-1 and TRBJ1-2; TRBD1 matches 9 bases. The germline CDR1 and CDR2 sequences are SGHRS and YFSETQ. The CDR3 has 15 residues. J was trimmed by 8 bases and V by 4 bases; bases with no gene match: 12. The CDR3 sequence is CASSGNAGQGFGYTF. In DNA, the CDR3 is TGCGCCAGCAGCGGTAATGCGGGACAGGGTTTCGGCTACACCTTC.

This clonotype has a count of ten or more. This chain links TRBV29-1 with TRBJ2-1; D remains unclear. V lost 5 bases to trimming and J lost 3 bases, with 8 bases between them. Germline CDR1 is SQVTM and CDR2 is ANQGSEA. The CDR3 runs 12 residues. The CDR3 region has the DNA TGCAGCGTTCGGCAGAACTACAATGAGCAGTTCTTC. Its translation is CSVRQNYNEQFF.

The chain joins TRBV5-1 to TRBJ2-4; a weak D match, TRBD1 (8 bases). Trimming removed 3 bases from V and 13 bases from J, with 26 bases in between. Germline V gene data show CDR1 as SGHRS and CDR2 as YFSETQ. CDR3 length: 16 amino acids. Written as DNA, the CDR3 is TGCGCCAGCAGCTCCATGGGAGGGCAGGGGGCGACCTTACAGTACTTC. It specifies CASSSMGGQGATLQYF. Full variable domain (remainder filled in from reference TRBV5-1 and TRBJ2-4): KAGVTQTPRYLIKTRGQQVTLSCSPISGHRSVSWYQQTPGQGLQFLFEYFSETQRNKGNFPGRFSGRQFSNSRSEMNVSTLELGDSALYLCASSSMGGQGATLQYFGAGTRLSVL.

The sample holds a few counts of this clonotype. The rearrangement joins TRBV6-2 or TRBV6-3 to TRBJ2-1, with D unresolved. Trimming left V 4 bases short and J 12 bases short, with 10 bases between. The CDR3 covers 11 residues. Germline V CDR1 and CDR2: MNHEY, SVGEGT. CDR3 residues: CASSSDAAQFF. The CDR3 bases are TGTGCCAGCAGTTCCGACGCGGCGCAGTTCTTC.

The J gene is TRBJ2-1, the V gene TRBV7-8; either TRBD1 or TRBD2 may supply D (5 bases each). This CDR3 region has 15 residues. From germline, CDR1 is SGHVS and CDR2 FQNEAQ. V gave up 5 bases and J gave up 0 bases, with 11 bases separating them. CDR3 bases: TGTGCCAGCAGCGCAACGAGGGGCTCCTACAATGAGCAGTTCTTC. It translates to CASSATRGSYNEQFF.

Worth noting for this clonotype: The CDR3 carries no conserved terminal phenylalanine or tryptophan, so it likely arises from a read error. The J gene is TRBJ1-2, the V gene TRBV11-2; D may be TRBD1 (5 bases). The ends were cut back, 5 bases at V and 7 bases at J, with 17 bases in the middle. CDR1 and CDR2 from the germline V gene are SGHAT and FQNNGV. The CDR3 runs to 14 residues. The CDR3 here is CASSHNLGGAGYTC. The CDR3 DNA follows: TGTGCCAGCAGCCACAACCTGGGAGGGGCTGGCTACACCTGC.

The chain combines TRBV5-1 with TRBJ2-3, with TRBD2 identical over 7 bases. The CDR3 consists of 15 residues. V trimming: 0 bases; J trimming: 6 bases; junction bases outside the gene matches: 7. Per the germline V gene, CDR1 is SGHRS and CDR2 is YFSETQ. CDR3 protein: CASSLGGGSVDTQYF. CDR3 in DNA: TGCGCCAGCAGCTTGGGAGGCGGGAGTGTTGATACGCAGTATTTT.